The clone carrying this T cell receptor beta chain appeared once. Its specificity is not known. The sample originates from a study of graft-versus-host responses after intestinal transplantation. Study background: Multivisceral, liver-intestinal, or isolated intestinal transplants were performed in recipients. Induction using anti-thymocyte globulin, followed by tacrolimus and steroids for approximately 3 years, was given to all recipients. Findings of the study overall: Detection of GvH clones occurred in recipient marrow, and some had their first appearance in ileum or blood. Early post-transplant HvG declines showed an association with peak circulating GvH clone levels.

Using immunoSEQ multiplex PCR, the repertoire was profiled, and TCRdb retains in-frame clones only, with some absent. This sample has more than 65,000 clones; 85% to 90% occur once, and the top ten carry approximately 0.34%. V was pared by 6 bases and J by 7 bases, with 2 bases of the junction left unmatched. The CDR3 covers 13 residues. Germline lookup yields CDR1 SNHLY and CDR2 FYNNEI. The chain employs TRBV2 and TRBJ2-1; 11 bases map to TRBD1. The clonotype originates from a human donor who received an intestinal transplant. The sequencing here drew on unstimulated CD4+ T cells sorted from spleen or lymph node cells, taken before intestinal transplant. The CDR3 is CASSRDRGNEQFF. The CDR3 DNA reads TGTGCCAGCAGCCGGGACAGGGGGAATGAGCAGTTCTTC.